This T cell receptor beta chain was identified in a study of Ad26.COV2.S vaccination and SARS-CoV-2 variants. Study information: Into the muscle, Ad26.COV2.S was dosed once or twice, 56 days apart.

Assay: immunoSEQ multiplex PCR; the TCRdb copy retains only in-frame clones and omits some. The data show 300,000 to 400,000 clones, 86% seen once. As to treatment: about 20 received Ad26.COV2.S at low or high dose, single or two shots; roughly five received placebo; per-sample allocation not given. Collection of the samples took place on day 63 after the first injection of vaccine or placebo. Spike of the Wuhan-strain SARS-CoV-2 was expressed by an Ad26 vector, which formed the vaccine. The CDR3 extends over 13 amino acids. In germline, CDR1 is LNHDA, CDR2 SQIVND (reference sequence). V lost 4 bases, J lost 5 bases, and 9 bases lay in between.

This material consisted of peripheral blood, taken in a trial of Ad26.COV2.S vaccine versus placebo. The chain combines TRBV19 with TRBJ1-5; D ambiguous. This sequence originates from a person between 18 and 65 years old who received the Ad26.COV2.S COVID-19 vaccine or a placebo. CDR3 sequence: CASSTQRDQPQHF. CDR3 nucleotide sequence: TGTGCCAGTAGTACTCAGCGAGATCAGCCCCAGCATTTT.